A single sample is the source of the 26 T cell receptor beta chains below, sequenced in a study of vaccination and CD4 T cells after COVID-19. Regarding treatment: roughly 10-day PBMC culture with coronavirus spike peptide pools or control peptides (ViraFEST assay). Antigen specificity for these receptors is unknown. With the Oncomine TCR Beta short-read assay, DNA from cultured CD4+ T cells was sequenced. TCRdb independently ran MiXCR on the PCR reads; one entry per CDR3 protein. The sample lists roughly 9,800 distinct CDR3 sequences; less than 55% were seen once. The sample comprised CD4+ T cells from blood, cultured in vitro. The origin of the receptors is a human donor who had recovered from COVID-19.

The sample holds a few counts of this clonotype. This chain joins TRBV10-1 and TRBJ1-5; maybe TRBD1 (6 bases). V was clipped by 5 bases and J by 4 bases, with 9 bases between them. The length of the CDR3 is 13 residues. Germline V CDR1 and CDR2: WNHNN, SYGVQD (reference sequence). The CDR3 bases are TGCGCCAGCAGTCCTGGACAGAATCAGCCCCAGCATTTT. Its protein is CASSPGQNQPQHF.

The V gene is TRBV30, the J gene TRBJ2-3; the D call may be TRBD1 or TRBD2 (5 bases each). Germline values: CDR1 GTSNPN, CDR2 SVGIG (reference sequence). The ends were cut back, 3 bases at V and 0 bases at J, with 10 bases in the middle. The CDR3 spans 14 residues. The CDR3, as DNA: TGTGCCTGGAGCGGGGCTATTAGCACAGATACGCAGTATTTT. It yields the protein CAWSGAISTDTQYF.

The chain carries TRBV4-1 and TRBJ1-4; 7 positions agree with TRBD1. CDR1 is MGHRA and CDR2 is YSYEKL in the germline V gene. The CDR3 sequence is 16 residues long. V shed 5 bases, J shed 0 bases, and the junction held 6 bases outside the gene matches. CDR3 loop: CASSYAQGATNEKLFF. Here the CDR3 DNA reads TGCGCCAGCAGCTACGCCCAGGGGGCAACTAATGAAAAACTGTTTTTT.

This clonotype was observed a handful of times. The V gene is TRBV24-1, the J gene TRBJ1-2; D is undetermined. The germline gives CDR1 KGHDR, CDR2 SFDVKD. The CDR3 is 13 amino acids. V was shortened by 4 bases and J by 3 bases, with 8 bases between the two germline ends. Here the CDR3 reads CATSDRTDYGYTF. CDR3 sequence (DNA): TGTGCCACCAGTGACAGGACGGACTATGGCTACACCTTC.

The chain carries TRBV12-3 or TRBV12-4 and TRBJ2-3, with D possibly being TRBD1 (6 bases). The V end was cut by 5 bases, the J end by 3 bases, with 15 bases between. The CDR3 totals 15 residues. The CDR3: CASSRDNRETDTQYF. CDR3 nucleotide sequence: TGTGCCAGCAGTCGCGATAACAGGGAAACAGATACGCAGTATTTT.

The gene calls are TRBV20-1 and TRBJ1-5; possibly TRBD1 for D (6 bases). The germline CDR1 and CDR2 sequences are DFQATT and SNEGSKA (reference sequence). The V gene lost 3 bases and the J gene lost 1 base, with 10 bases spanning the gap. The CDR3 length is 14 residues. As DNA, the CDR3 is TGCAGTGCTAGCGACGACAGGAGCAATCAGCCCCAGCATTTT. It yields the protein CSASDDRSNQPQHF.

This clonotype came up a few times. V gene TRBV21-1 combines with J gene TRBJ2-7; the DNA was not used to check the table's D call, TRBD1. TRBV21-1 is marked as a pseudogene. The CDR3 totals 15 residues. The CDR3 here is CASSTSPGFPYEQYF. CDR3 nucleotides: TGTGCCAGCAGCACTAGCCCAGGGTTTCCCTACGAGCAGTACTTC.

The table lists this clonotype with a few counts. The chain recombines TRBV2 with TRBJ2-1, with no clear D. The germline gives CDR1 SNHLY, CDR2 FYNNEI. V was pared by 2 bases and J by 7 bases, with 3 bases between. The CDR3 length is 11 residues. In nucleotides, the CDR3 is TGTGCCAGCAGTGAATGGAATGAGCAGTTCTTC. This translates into CASSEWNEQFF.

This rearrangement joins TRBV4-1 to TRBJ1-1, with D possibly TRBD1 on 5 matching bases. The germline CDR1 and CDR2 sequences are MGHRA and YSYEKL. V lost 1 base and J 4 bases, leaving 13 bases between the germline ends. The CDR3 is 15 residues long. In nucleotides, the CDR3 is TGCGCCAGCAGCCAAGGTAGGGGCTCCGTCACTGAAGCTTTCTTT. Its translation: CASSQGRGSVTEAFF.

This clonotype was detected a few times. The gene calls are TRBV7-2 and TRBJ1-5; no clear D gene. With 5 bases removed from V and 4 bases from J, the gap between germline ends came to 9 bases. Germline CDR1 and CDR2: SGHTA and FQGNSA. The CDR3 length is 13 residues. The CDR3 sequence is CASSPSVNQPQHF. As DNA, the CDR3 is TGTGCCAGCAGCCCCTCCGTAAATCAGCCCCAGCATTTT.

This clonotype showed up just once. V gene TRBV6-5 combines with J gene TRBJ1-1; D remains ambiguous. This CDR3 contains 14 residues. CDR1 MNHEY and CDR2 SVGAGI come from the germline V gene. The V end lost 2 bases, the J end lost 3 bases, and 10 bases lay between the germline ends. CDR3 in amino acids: CASSYGVGDTEAFF. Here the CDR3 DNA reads TGTGCCAGCAGTTACGGAGTTGGGGACACTGAAGCTTTCTTT.

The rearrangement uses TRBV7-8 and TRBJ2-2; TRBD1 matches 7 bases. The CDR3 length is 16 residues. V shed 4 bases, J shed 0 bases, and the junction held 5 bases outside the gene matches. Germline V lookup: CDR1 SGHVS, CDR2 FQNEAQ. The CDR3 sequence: CASSWSTGANTGELFF. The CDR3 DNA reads TGTGCCAGCAGCTGGAGTACAGGGGCGAACACCGGGGAGCTGTTTTTT.

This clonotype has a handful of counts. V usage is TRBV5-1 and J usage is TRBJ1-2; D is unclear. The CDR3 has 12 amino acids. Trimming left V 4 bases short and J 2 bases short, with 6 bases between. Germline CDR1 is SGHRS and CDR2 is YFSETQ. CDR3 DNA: TGCGCCAGCAGCATGTTGAACTATGGCTACACCTTC. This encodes CASSMLNYGYTF.

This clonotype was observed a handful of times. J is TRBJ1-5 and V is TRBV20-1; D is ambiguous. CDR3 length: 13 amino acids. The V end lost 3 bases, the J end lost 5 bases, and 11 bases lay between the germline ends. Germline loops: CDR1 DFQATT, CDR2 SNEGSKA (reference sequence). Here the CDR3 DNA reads TGCAGTGCTAGGGAGACCCAAGATCAGCCCCAGCATTTT. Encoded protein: CSARETQDQPQHF.

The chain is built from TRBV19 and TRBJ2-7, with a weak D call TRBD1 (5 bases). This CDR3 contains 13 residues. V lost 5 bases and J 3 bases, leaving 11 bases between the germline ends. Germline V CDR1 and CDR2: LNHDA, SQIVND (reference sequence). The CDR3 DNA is TGTGCCAGTAGTTTAGGGGTTGGCTACGAGCAGTACTTC. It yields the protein CASSLGVGYEQYF.

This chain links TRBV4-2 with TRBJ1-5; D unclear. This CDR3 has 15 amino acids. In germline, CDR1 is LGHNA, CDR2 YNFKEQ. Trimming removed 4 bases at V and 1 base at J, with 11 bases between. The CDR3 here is CASSPGGSSNQPQHF. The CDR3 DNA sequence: TGTGCCAGCAGCCCCGGAGGGTCCAGCAATCAGCCCCAGCATTTT.

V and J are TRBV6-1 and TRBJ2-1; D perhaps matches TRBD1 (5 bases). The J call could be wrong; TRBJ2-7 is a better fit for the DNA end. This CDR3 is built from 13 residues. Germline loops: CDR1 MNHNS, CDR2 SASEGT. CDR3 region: CASSDQGLNEQYF. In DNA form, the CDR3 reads TGTGCCAGCAGTGATCAGGGTCTAAACGAGCAGTACTTC.

The CDR3 sequence is CATSDFLSGSNEQFF. The CDR3 DNA reads as TGTGCCACCAGTGACTTCCTTAGCGGGAGTAATGAGCAGTTCTTC. V gene TRBV24-1 combines with J gene TRBJ2-1, with 9 bases matching TRBD2. After removal of 4 bases from V and 7 bases from J, the junction contained 7 bases not matched to a gene. CDR3 size: 15 residues. Germline CDR1 and CDR2: KGHDR and SFDVKD.

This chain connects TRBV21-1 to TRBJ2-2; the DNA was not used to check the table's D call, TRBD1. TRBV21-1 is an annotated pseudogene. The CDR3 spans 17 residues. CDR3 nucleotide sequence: TGTGCCAGCAGCAAAGTAATAGGGACAGGGATCACCGGGGAGCTGTTTTTT. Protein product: CASSKVIGTGITGELFF.

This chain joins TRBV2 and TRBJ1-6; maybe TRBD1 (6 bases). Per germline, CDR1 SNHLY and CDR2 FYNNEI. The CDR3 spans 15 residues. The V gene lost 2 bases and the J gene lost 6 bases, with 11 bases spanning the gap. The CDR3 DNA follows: TGTGCCAGCAGTGAAAGGACAGTAGTTAATTCACCCCTCCACTTT. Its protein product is CASSERTVVNSPLHF.

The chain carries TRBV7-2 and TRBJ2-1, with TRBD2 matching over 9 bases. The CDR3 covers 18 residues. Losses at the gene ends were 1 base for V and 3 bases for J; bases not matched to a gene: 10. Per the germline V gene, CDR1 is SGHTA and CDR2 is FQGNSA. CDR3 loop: CASSLVRFGRGGYNEQFF. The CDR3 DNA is TGTGCCAGCAGCTTAGTGCGGTTTGGGCGGGGGGGCTACAATGAGCAGTTCTTC.

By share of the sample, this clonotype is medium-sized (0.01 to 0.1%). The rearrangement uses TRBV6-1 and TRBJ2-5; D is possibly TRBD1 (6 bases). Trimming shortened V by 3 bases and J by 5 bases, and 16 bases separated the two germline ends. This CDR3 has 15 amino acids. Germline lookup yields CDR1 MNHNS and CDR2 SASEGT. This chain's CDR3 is CASSEAQGLWETQYF. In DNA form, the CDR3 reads TGTGCCAGCAGTGAGGCACAGGGTCTTTGGGAGACCCAGTACTTC.

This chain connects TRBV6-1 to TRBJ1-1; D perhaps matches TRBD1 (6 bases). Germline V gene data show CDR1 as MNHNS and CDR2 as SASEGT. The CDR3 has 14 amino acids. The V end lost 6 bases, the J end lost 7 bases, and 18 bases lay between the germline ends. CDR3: CASRPSQGPFEAFF. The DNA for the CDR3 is TGTGCCAGCAGGCCCTCACAGGGCCCATTTGAAGCTTTCTTT.

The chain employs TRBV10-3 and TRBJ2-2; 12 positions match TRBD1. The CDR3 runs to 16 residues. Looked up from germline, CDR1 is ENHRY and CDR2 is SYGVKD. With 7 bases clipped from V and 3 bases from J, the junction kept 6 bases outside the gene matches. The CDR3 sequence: CAINRGTGGYTGELFF. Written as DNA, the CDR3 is TGTGCCATCAACCGGGGGACAGGGGGCTACACCGGGGAGCTGTTTTTT.

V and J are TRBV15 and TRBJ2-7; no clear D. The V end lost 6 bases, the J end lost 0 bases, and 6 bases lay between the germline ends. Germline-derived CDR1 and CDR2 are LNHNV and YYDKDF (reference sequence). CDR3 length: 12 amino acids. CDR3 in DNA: TGTGCCACCAGGGGAAGCTCCTACGAGCAGTACTTC. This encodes CATRGSSYEQYF.

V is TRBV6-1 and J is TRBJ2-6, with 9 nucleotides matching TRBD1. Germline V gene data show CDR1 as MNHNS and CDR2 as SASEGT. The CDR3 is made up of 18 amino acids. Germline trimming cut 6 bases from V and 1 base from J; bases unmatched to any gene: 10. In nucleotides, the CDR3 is TGTGCCAGCAGCCGAGTGGGACAGGGTCTATCTGGGGCCAACGTCCTGACTTTC. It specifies CASSRVGQGLSGANVLTF.